The sequence of this T cell receptor (beta chain) was determined in a study of OX40 agonist ivuxolimab in advanced cancers. Turning to the study itself: There were three patients with partial responses, one having hepatocellular carcinoma and two cutaneous melanoma.

Concerning this clone itself: Its target is unknown.

Study results and limitations: The authors did not determine the antigen specificity of the expanded peripheral T cells.

Repertoires were generated with immunoSEQ multiplex PCR, while TCRdb's copy carries only in-frame clones and drops some. The repertoire holds tens of thousands of clones, with 85% as singletons. Germline V gene sequence: CDR1 MNHEY, CDR2 SMNVEV (reference sequence). With 6 bases removed from V and 6 bases from J, the gap between germline ends came to 11 bases. This CDR3 comprises 13 residues. Sequencing was performed on CD4+ or CD8+ T cells sorted from blood, taken in a trial of the OX40 agonist ivuxolimab. The clonotype comes from an adult with an advanced solid tumor such as melanoma, head and neck, liver or kidney cancer. V gene TRBV27 combines with J gene TRBJ2-2; D might be TRBD1 (6 bases). In nucleotides, the CDR3 is TGTGCCAGCAGAATCCAGGGGTCCGGGGAGCTGTTTTTT. It is translated as CASRIQGSGELFF.